The rows below give T cell receptor beta chains drawn from one sample of a study of blood T cells in healthy people across ages. TCRdb itself ran the 5' RACE reads through MiXCR, one entry per CDR3 protein. The sample has about 1,800,000 distinct CDR3 sequences, 25% to 30% seen once. Input material: blood. The source of these receptors is a woman aged 25 to 39 in good health. The CDR3 runs from the conserved cysteine through the conserved F or W. The order of the fields is V gene, J gene, CDR3 protein.

v_gene: TRBV20-1; j_gene: TRBJ2-2; CDR3aa: CSAPGTSGARDGELFF
v_gene: TRBV2; j_gene: TRBJ2-1; CDR3aa: CASSEQGPYNEQFF
v_gene: TRBV4-1; j_gene: TRBJ2-7; CDR3aa: CASSERTRTSGVSDEQYF
v_gene: TRBV15; j_gene: TRBJ2-3; CDR3aa: CATSRAGLVGDTQYF
v_gene: TRBV7-2; j_gene: TRBJ2-7; CDR3aa: CASSPDLISYEQYF
v_gene: TRBV5-1; j_gene: TRBJ2-1; CDR3aa: CASRAVLGNNEQFF
v_gene: TRBV12-3/TRBV12-4; j_gene: TRBJ1-5; CDR3aa: CASSFGGMSQPQHF
v_gene: TRBV20-1; j_gene: TRBJ2-7; CDR3aa: CSASGPGTYEQYF
v_gene: TRBV10-2; j_gene: TRBJ2-1; CDR3aa: CASIDRSSYNEQFF
v_gene: TRBV20-1; j_gene: TRBJ2-5; CDR3aa: CSAREGSYQETQYF
v_gene: TRBV6-5; j_gene: TRBJ2-1; CDR3aa: CASSQDRHSYNEQFF
v_gene: TRBV29-1; j_gene: TRBJ1-3; CDR3aa: CSVERDSGNTIYF
v_gene: TRBV5-6; j_gene: TRBJ1-4; CDR3aa: CATSRGALNEKLFF
v_gene: TRBV10-3; j_gene: TRBJ2-5; CDR3aa: CAISVYRQETQYF
v_gene: TRBV3-1; j_gene: TRBJ2-1; CDR3aa: CASSWTGRNNEQFF
v_gene: TRBV5-1; j_gene: TRBJ2-7; CDR3aa: CASSPRGWESYEQYF
v_gene: TRBV12-3/TRBV12-4; j_gene: TRBJ2-3; CDR3aa: CASSSTGFKFPDTQYF
v_gene: TRBV10-3; j_gene: TRBJ1-5; CDR3aa: CAIRGRLDQPQHF
v_gene: TRBV20-1; j_gene: TRBJ1-2; CDR3aa: CSARVGSAYGYTF